The present entry profiles one TCR beta chain with its context. Trimming took off 3 bases at V and 2 bases at J, with 13 bases between the two ends. This CDR3 spans 16 amino acids. From germline, CDR1 is LNHDA and CDR2 SQIVND (reference sequence). Using immunoSEQ multiplex PCR, the repertoire was profiled, and TCRdb retains in-frame clones only, with some absent. The sample yields fewer than 500,000 clones, 87% seen once. The data belong to a study of blood T cell repertoires in COVID-19. About the study: Both acute and convalescent COVID-19 samples were obtained from the United States, Italy and Spain. T cells, B-cell-depleted T cells, or PBMCs supplied cDNA or gDNA.

This clonotype was obtained from a woman between 18 and 30 years old who had recovered from COVID-19. The chain recombines TRBV19 with TRBJ2-2; a weak D match, TRBD1 (6 bases). The sequencing input was PBMCs or T cells enriched from blood (not recorded which). The CDR3 bases are TGTGCCAGTAGTATGTCCGGACAGTCTAACACCGGGGAGCTGTTTTTT. It specifies CASSMSGQSNTGELFF.